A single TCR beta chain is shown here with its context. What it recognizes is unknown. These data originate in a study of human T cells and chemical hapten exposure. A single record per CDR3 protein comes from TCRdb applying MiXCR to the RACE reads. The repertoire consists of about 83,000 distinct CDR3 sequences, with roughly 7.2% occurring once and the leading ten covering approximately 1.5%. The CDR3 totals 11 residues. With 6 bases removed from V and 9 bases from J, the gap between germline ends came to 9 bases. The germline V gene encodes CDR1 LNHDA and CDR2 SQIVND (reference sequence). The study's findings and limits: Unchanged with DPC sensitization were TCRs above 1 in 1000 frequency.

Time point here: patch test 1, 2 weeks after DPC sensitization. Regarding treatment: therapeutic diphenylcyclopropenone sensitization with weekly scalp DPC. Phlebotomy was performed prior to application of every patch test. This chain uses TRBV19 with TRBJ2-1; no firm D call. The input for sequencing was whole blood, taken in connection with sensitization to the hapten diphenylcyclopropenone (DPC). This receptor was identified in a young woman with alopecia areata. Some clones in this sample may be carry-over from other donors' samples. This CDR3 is CASRVMGEQFF. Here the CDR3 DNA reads TGTGCCAGTAGGGTAATGGGTGAGCAGTTCTTC.